This TCR beta chain emerged from a study of CD8+CD57+ T cells in acquired aplastic anemia. At the level of the study: Sorted cells (CD4+ and CD8+) yielded DNA amounts that averaged approximately 3.2 ug.

This clonotype was seen a few times. Its antigen is still unknown. One base away lies a much larger clone, so this may be a sequencing read error. TCR beta VDJ and CDR3 profiles were obtained from a genomic DNA template. TCRdb analysed the reads with MiXCR anew, one entry per CDR3 protein. Of around 180,000 distinct CDR3 sequences listed, 45% to 60% were seen once; the top ten hold 13%. Study-wide results and caveats: CD8+ Simpson's diversity did not differ significantly between patients and controls.

An expansion of CD8+CD57+ cells by flow cytometry had been shown in patients chosen for sequencing. No patient had been given any therapy when blood was sampled. This TCR was recovered from a human donor with aplastic anemia. The sequencing input was sorted CD4+, CD8+, or CD8+CD57+ T cells (not recorded which) from PBMCs.

Written as DNA, the CDR3 is TGTGCCAGCAGCGTAGAGGGACAGCGGAATGGAAAACTGTTTTTT. This codes for CASSVEGQRNGKLFF. The chain couples TRBV9 to TRBJ1-4, with TRBD1 identical over 7 bases. Looked up from germline, CDR1 is SGDLS and CDR2 is YYNGEE. The CDR3 runs 15 residues. Together with reference TRBV9 and TRBJ1-4, the CDR3 gives the full variable domain: DSGVTQTPKHLITATGQRVTLRCSPRSGDLSVYWYQQSLDQGLQFLIQYYNGEERAKGNILERFSAQQFPDLHSELNLSSLELGDSALYFCASSVEGQRNGKLFFGSGTQLSVL.